The subject of this entry is one T cell receptor beta chain. This record comes from a study of blood T cell repertoires in COVID-19. Study as a whole: The United States, Italy and Spain were the sources of the acute and convalescent COVID-19 samples. From T cells, B-cell-depleted T cells, or PBMCs came the material, which was cDNA or gDNA.

Seattle enrolled patients during active infection and tracked them longitudinally. CDR1 is KGHSH, CDR2 LQKENI, per germline. V lost 4 bases and J lost 1, with 7 bases in between. The CDR3 covers 13 residues. Per the authors' pipeline: Amplification of reference gene primers was used by the study to estimate nucleated cell counts. Libraries were prepared by immunoSEQ multiplex PCR; TCRdb keeps only in-frame clonotypes and omits some of them. That table is the source of V, J and clone size, and D and trimming were worked out from the DNA. This sample yields around 180,000 clones, of which 80% to 90% are seen a single time; 9.5% to 15% belongs to the top ten.

Sequences were obtained from peripheral blood. This receptor was obtained from an elderly woman with COVID-19, enrolled during active disease. The genes are TRBV18 and TRBJ1-1; D gene unclear. For the CDR3, the DNA is TGTGCCAGCTCACTACAGAGGAACACTGAAGCTTTCTTT. Encoded protein: CASSLQRNTEAFF.